A single sample is the source of the 21 T cell receptor beta chains below, sequenced in a study of OX40 agonist ivuxolimab in advanced cancers. Sequencing was performed with immunoSEQ multiplex PCR; in TCRdb, only in-frame clones are kept and a portion is missing. The profile shows roughly 45,000 clones, roughly 80% of them singletons. This specimen was CD4+ or CD8+ T cells sorted from blood, taken in a trial of the OX40 agonist ivuxolimab. The receptor set was obtained from an adult with an advanced solid tumor such as melanoma, head and neck, liver or kidney cancer.

In its sample, this clone was seen a few times. The CDR3 DNA is TGTGCCAGCAGTTTAAGTAAGGACGGCTACGAGCAGTACTTC. Translating it yields CASSLSKDGYEQYF. This chain connects TRBV27 to TRBJ2-7; D uncertain. This CDR3 spans 14 amino acids. V shed 2 bases and J shed 3 bases, with 11 bases lying between them. From germline, CDR1 is MNHEY and CDR2 SMNVEV (reference sequence).

This chain links TRBV5-5 with TRBJ2-1; a weak D match, TRBD1 (6 bases). Trimming shortened V by 2 bases and J by 8 bases, and 26 bases separated the two germline ends. This CDR3 comprises 18 residues. Germline V gives CDR1 SGHKS, CDR2 YYEKEE (reference sequence). CDR3 nucleotide sequence: TGTGCCAGCAGCTTAAGGGTCCAAGTCAGGGGTTCGCGCGATGAGCAGTTCTTC. Its translation is CASSLRVQVRGSRDEQFF.

The chain employs TRBV19 and TRBJ2-1, with D uncertain. V was clipped by 5 bases and J by 6 bases, with 11 bases between them. CDR1 LNHDA and CDR2 SQIVND come from the germline V gene (reference sequence). This CDR3 is built from 13 residues. CDR3 DNA sequence: TGTGCCAGTAGTTCCGGATCGGGCAATGAGCAGTTCTTC. As protein: CASSSGSGNEQFF.

The gene calls are TRBV6-5 and TRBJ1-6; D is unresolved. Between the trimmed V and J ends, which lost 2 bases and 18 bases, there was a span of 14 bases. The CDR3 consists of 12 residues. Germline V gives CDR1 MNHEY, CDR2 SVGAGI. CDR3 bases: TGTGCCAGCAGTTACGGAGGGCCCCCGTACCACTTT. Its protein is CASSYGGPPYHF.

The chain combines TRBV28 with TRBJ1-3; D call uncertain. Trimming took 6 bases from V and 7 from J, leaving 13 bases between them. CDR3 length equals 13 residues. Germline V lookup: CDR1 MDHEN, CDR2 SYDVKM. In DNA form, the CDR3 reads TGTGCCAGCAGCCGTCCGAGAGAGAACACCATATATTTT. Its protein is CASSRPRENTIYF.

The chain recombines TRBV7-8 with TRBJ1-1; D not resolved. The V gene's germline CDR1 is SGHVS and CDR2 FQNEAQ. The CDR3 has 13 amino acids. V lost 5 bases to trimming and J lost 3 bases, with 10 bases between them. CDR3 nucleotides: TGTGCCAGCAGCGGAGGTGTAGACACTGAAGCTTTCTTT. This gives the protein CASSGGVDTEAFF.

V is TRBV6-6 and J is TRBJ2-7, with D maybe TRBD2 (6 bases). Trimming stripped 6 bases from V and 2 bases from J, with 11 bases between. CDR3 length: 13 residues. The germline gives CDR1 MNHNY, CDR2 SVGAGI (reference sequence). This CDR3 is CASSRTTPYEQYF. As DNA, the CDR3 is TGTGCCAGCAGCAGGACTACCCCCTACGAGCAGTACTTC.

The chain combines TRBV6-1 with TRBJ2-1; 8 bases map to TRBD2. Germline lookup yields CDR1 MNHNS and CDR2 SASEGT. The J segment lost 1 base and the V segment lost 6 bases, leaving 5 bases of the junction unmatched. CDR3 length: 15 amino acids. CDR3 bases: TGTGCCAGCAGCCTACTAGCGGCATCCTACAATGAGCAGTTCTTC. Translating gives CASSLLAASYNEQFF.

V is TRBV5-8 and J is TRBJ2-7, with TRBD2 matching over 8 bases. The CDR3 has 13 residues. Germline-derived CDR1 and CDR2 are SGHTS and YDEGEE. V was pared by 5 bases and J by 3 bases, with 4 bases of the junction left unmatched. In DNA form, the CDR3 reads TGTGCCAGCAGACTAGCGGATTTCTACGAGCAGTACTTC. Its protein is CASRLADFYEQYF.

The rearrangement joins TRBV4-2 to TRBJ2-7, with 8 bases aligning to TRBD2. Germline V CDR1 and CDR2: LGHNA, YNFKEQ. This CDR3 comprises 16 residues. V lost 4 bases to trimming and J lost 2 bases; unmatched junction nucleotides: 10. CDR3 nucleotides: TGTGCCAGCAGCCCCCGGGGTAGCGGGACCCCCTACGAGCAGTACTTC. This encodes CASSPRGSGTPYEQYF.

CDR3 DNA sequence: TGTGCCACAAGGAAGGGGGGGATCACTGAAGCTTTCTTT. Its protein is CATRKGGITEAFF. V gene TRBV6-5 combines with J gene TRBJ1-1, with D perhaps matching TRBD1 (6 bases). The CDR3 runs 13 residues. Germline values: CDR1 MNHEY, CDR2 SVGAGI. V lost 10 bases, J lost 4 bases, and 16 bases lay in between.

The chain is built from TRBV7-8 and TRBJ2-3; perhaps TRBD1 as D (5 bases). Germline loops: CDR1 SGHVS, CDR2 FQNEAQ. The CDR3 totals 13 residues. V lost 3 bases and J lost 4, with 8 bases in between. The chain's CDR3 is CASSLLGADTQYF. The CDR3 DNA reads TGTGCCAGCAGCTTGCTAGGGGCAGATACGCAGTATTTT.

The chain is built from TRBV30 and TRBJ2-5; D gene unclear. The CDR3 consists of 12 residues. V dropped 5 bases and J dropped 0 bases, with 7 bases sitting between them. Germline V gene sequence: CDR1 GTSNPN, CDR2 SVGIG (reference sequence). Written as DNA, the CDR3 is TGTGCCTGGGCAGAGAACCAAGAGACCCAGTACTTC. It is translated as CAWAENQETQYF.

The chain combines TRBV13 with TRBJ2-3; D call uncertain. The germline V and J ends were trimmed by 1 base and 2 bases, with 4 bases remaining between them. CDR1 and CDR2 from the germline V gene are PRHDT and FYEKMQ (reference sequence). This CDR3 contains 13 residues. This chain's CDR3 is CASSLEVTDTQYF. The CDR3 DNA reads TGTGCCAGCAGCTTAGAGGTCACAGATACGCAGTATTTT.

The gene calls are TRBV27 and TRBJ1-2; TRBD1 aligns across 7 bases. This CDR3 contains 21 residues. V was pared by 6 bases and J by 0 bases, with 25 bases of the junction left unmatched. From germline, CDR1 is MNHEY and CDR2 SMNVEV (reference sequence). CDR3 in amino acids: CASRQTGTAPYELLSNYGYTF. In DNA, the CDR3 is TGTGCCAGCAGGCAGACAGGGACCGCACCATATGAACTACTTTCTAACTATGGCTACACCTTC.

This clone was observed a handful of times. The CDR3 sequence is CASSLTPRQGGNEQFF. In DNA form, the CDR3 reads TGTGCCAGCAGCTTAACCCCCCGACAGGGAGGGAATGAGCAGTTCTTC. The rearrangement uses TRBV7-4 and TRBJ2-1; TRBD1 or TRBD2 may be the D gene (7 bases each). Germline V gene lookup returns CDR1 SGHVT and CDR2 SQSDAQ. V lost 2 bases and J lost 7, with 18 bases in between. The CDR3 sequence is 16 residues long.

The chain couples TRBV28 to TRBJ2-3; perhaps D is TRBD1 or TRBD2 (5 bases each). The CDR3 covers 16 residues. Germline CDR1 MDHEN, CDR2 SYDVKM. The V and J ends lost 5 bases and 2 bases respectively, with 17 bases between them. The CDR3 reads CASSHIRGPYTDTQYF. The CDR3 nucleotides are TGTGCCAGCAGTCATATCCGGGGACCGTACACAGATACGCAGTATTTT.

V is TRBV14 and J is TRBJ2-3; D is unclear. Germline loops: CDR1 SGHDN, CDR2 FVKESK. The germline V and J ends were trimmed by 1 base and 7 bases, with 9 bases remaining between them. CDR3 size: 13 residues. The CDR3 sequence: CASSQGGGNTQYF. The CDR3 nucleotides read TGTGCCAGCAGCCAAGGTGGCGGTAATACGCAGTATTTT.

The chain combines TRBV5-5 with TRBJ2-7; 7 bases line up with TRBD2. The germline CDR1 and CDR2 sequences are SGHKS and YYEKEE (reference sequence). The CDR3 runs 16 residues. V was pared by 1 base and J by 2 bases, with 9 bases of the junction left unmatched. The CDR3 spells CASSLFTLADTYEQYF. The DNA of the CDR3 is TGTGCCAGCAGCTTGTTCACGCTAGCGGATACCTACGAGCAGTACTTC.

This clone was seen just once. The chain uses TRBV7-2 and TRBJ2-5; 11 nucleotides align to TRBD2. CDR3 size: 16 residues. The junction had 9 bases not matched to a gene; V was cut back by 5 bases and J by 4 bases. CDR1 is SGHTA and CDR2 is FQGNSA in the germline V gene. The CDR3 here is CASSRHSGGAPETQYF. The CDR3 DNA is TGTGCCAGCAGCCGTCATAGCGGGGGGGCCCCAGAGACCCAGTACTTC.

V usage is TRBV10-3 and J usage is TRBJ2-5, with D possibly TRBD1 on 7 matching bases. CDR1 is ENHRY, CDR2 SYGVKD, per germline. The CDR3 is 16 amino acids. The V gene lost 0 bases and the J gene lost 5 bases, with 16 bases spanning the gap. CDR3 amino acids: CAISESGRGVAETQYF. In DNA form, the CDR3 reads TGTGCCATCAGTGAGTCTGGCAGGGGGGTAGCGGAGACCCAGTACTTC.